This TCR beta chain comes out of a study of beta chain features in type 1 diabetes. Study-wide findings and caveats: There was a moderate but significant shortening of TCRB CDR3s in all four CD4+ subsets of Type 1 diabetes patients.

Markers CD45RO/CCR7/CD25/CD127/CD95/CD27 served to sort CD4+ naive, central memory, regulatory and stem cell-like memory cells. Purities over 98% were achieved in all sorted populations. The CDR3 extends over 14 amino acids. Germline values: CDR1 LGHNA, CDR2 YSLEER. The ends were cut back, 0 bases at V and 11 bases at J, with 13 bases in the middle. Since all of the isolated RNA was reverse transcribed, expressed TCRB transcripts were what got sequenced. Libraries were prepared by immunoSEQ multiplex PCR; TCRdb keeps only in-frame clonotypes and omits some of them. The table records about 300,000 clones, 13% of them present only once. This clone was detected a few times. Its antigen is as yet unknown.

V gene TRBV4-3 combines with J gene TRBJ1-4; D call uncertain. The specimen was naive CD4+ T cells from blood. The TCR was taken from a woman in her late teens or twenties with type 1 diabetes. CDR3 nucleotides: TGCGCCAGCAGCCAAGATTATAGACCGGAGAAACTGTTTTTT. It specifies CASSQDYRPEKLFF.